These T cell receptor beta chains were read from a single sample in a study of blood T cells in healthy people across ages. Via MiXCR, TCRdb re-called the 5' RACE reads, giving one row per CDR3 protein. The sample gives roughly 1,700,000 distinct CDR3 sequences, about 30% of which show up once; about 8% is in the top ten. Material for sequencing was blood. Receptors originate from a woman in her twenties or thirties in good health. The CDR3 runs from the conserved cysteine through the conserved F or W.

v_call,j_call,cdr3_aa
TRBV7-2,TRBJ2-5,CASSLGVTSGEPQETQYF
TRBV5-6,TRBJ1-2,CASSLAQRAPRGYTF
TRBV5-1,TRBJ2-2,CASSLGQGNTGELFF
TRBV11-2,TRBJ2-1,CASSLGGVKDRGYNEQFF
TRBV20-1,TRBJ2-5,CCAGDKRVSQETQYF
TRBV20-1,TRBJ2-1,CSARGQETQFF
TRBV12-3/TRBV12-4,TRBJ2-5,CASRPSTSWETQYF
TRBV10-3,TRBJ2-3,CAISGTGTGSTDTQYF
TRBV9,TRBJ1-1,CASSGQGGNTEAFF
TRBV18,TRBJ2-3,CTSSPRLAESTDTQYF
TRBV5-1,TRBJ1-5,CASSLGPGGGGNQPQHF
TRBV29-1,TRBJ2-1,CSVPRPNWKTYDEQFF
TRBV28,TRBJ2-7,CASRSPGLYEQYF
TRBV28,TRBJ2-4,CASGGAAQNQYF
TRBV20-1,TRBJ2-1,CSASTGDNEQFF
TRBV15,TRBJ1-6,CATSLRSSYNSPLHF
TRBV9,TRBJ1-4,CASSPRDNRLFEKLFF
TRBV6-2/TRBV6-3,TRBJ2-5,CASRAVPYQETQYF
TRBV6-6,TRBJ2-3,CASSYWDRSTDTQYF
TRBV7-9,TRBJ2-3,CASSSGLAGGPRYF
TRBV18,TRBJ2-7,CASSPSREVGYEQYF
TRBV28,TRBJ2-3,CAASLGRPDTQYF
TRBV20-1,TRBJ2-3,CSAQGLAGVGTDTQYF
TRBV7-2,TRBJ2-7,CASNLVGNYEQYF
TRBV7-2,TRBJ1-2,CASSSNSYRDRGQGYTF
TRBV12-3/TRBV12-4,TRBJ1-6,CASGFEARDGKGSPLHF